The clone carrying this T cell receptor beta chain was detected only a few times. The sample belongs to a study of blood T cell repertoires in COVID-19. Across the study: Samples of COVID-19 (acute and convalescent) were obtained from the United States, Italy and Spain. T cells, B-cell-depleted T cells, or PBMCs provided the cDNA or gDNA that served as material.

Assay used: immunoSEQ multiplex PCR; TCRdb lists only in-frame clones, some missing. The table shows under 250,000 clones, with approximately 84% occurring only once. Per the germline V gene, CDR1 is KGHDR and CDR2 is SFDVKD. This CDR3 spans 15 amino acids. Trimming removed 3 bases from V and 2 bases from J, with 13 bases in between. This TCR was recovered from a woman aged 25 to 39 who had recovered from COVID-19. The sequenced sample was peripheral blood. V and J are TRBV24-1 and TRBJ2-7, with D tentatively TRBD2 (6 bases). This chain's CDR3 is CATSDPGGEAYEQYF. The CDR3 DNA is TGTGCCACCAGTGATCCTGGAGGGGAGGCCTACGAGCAGTACTTC.